This T cell receptor (beta chain) is from a study of blood T cell repertoires in COVID-19. Turning to the study itself: COVID-19 samples, acute and convalescent, were from the United States, Italy and Spain. From T cells, B-cell-depleted T cells, or PBMCs came the material, which was cDNA or gDNA.

The V end lost 4 bases, the J end lost 1 base, and 8 bases lay between the germline ends. CDR1 and CDR2 (germline): SGHNT, YYREEE (reference sequence). The CDR3 is 13 amino acids. In the source study's methods: Amplification with reference gene primers provided the estimates of nucleated cell counts. TCRdb keeps only in-frame clones here, not all; method: immunoSEQ multiplex PCR. V and J calls and clone size come straight from that table; D and trimming were deduced from the DNA. Among about 180,000 clones, approximately 88% were seen once, and the ten largest hold approximately 4%. Material for sequencing was peripheral blood. The receptor was derived from a woman aged 25 to 45 with acute or convalescent COVID-19. V and J are TRBV5-4 and TRBJ2-5; no definite D call. This chain's CDR3 is CASSPNPQETQYF. The CDR3 bases are TGTGCCAGCAGCCCCAATCCCCAAGAGACCCAGTACTTC.